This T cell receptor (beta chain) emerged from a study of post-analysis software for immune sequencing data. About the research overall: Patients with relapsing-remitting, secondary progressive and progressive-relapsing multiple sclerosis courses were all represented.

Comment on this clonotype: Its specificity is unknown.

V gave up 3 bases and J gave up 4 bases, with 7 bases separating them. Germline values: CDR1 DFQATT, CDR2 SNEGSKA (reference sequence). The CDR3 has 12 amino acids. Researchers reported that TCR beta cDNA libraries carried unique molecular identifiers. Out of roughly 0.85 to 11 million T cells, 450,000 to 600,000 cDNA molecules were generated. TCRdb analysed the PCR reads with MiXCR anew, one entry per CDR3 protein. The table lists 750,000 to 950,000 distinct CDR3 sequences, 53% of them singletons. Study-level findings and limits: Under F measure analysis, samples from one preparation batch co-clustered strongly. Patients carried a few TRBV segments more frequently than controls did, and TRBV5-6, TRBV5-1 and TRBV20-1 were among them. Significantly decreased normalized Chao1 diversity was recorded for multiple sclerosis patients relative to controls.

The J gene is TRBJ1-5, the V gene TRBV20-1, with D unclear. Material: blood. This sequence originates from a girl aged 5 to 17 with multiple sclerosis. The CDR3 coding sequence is TGCAGTGCTAGTATGGGGAATCAGCCCCAGCATTTT. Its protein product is CSASMGNQPQHF.